This T cell receptor beta chain was identified during a study of PD-1 blockade in classical Hodgkin lymphoma (TCRdb year 2020). Context from the whole study: Nivolumab dosing was 3 mg/kg intravenously every 2 weeks, continuing until either disease progression or unacceptable toxicity. A peripheral blood immune signature of response to PD-1 blockade in classical Hodgkin lymphoma was defined using TCR beta sequencing and CyTOF. Study-wide conclusions, independent of this receptor: Lower diversity was observed in patients in whom nivolumab was started less than 1 year after ASCT, and these patients were excluded from later analyses so that confounding by immune reconstitution would be avoided. Only a single clinical trial cohort was studied, and what caused the repertoire differences, possibly disease activity or prior therapy, remained undefined. Baseline TCR diversity was reported to be lower in newly diagnosed patients than in healthy donors, and even lower in relapsed/refractory patients. By C4D1, a significant rise was seen in CD4+ TCR diversity but not in CD8+ TCR diversity (p=0.0027 vs p=0.16), and the rise was most apparent among complete responders (p=0.02). Trial patients achieving complete response had baseline diversity similar to newly diagnosed patients, whereas partial responders and progressors had significantly lower diversity.

To note about this clone: No antigen is known for it. No quality values exist for individual bases; no much larger clone is one base distant.

Genomic DNA was extracted with the Qiagen DNeasy kit from unsorted PBMCs and from negatively selected CD4+ and CD8+ fractions. Using primers that anneal to V and J segments, immunoSEQ multiplex PCR amplified the TCR beta CDR3 regions. A synthetic immune receptor repertoire was used to minimize amplification bias, and any residual bias was removed computationally once sequencing was done. Per the source publication's procedure: Repertoire diversity was quantified as the Shannon entropy index using custom Python scripts. Unsorted, CD4+ and CD8+ repertoires were analyzed separately, except for combined analyses in which CD4+ and CD8+ sequences were merged in silico. Clonal expansion was defined as a frequency increase of at least 2-fold after treatment compared with C1D1, and clones undetected at baseline were assigned a pseudocount of 0.5. Singleton clones were defined as clones with 0 or 1 copy at C1D1, and non-singleton clones were defined as clones with 2 or more copies. Clones expanded in unsorted samples were annotated as CD4+, CD8+ or unknown by matching protein sequences in sorted samples from the same patient. Diversity changes from C1D1 to C4D1 were tested in paired samples using Wilcoxon tests. TCRdb's version of the immuneACCESS table is confined to in-frame rearrangements and falls short of the full clone set. An unresolved V gene accounts for under half of the shortfall where checked; the remainder is of unknown origin. That table is the source of V, J and clone size, and D and trimming were worked out from the DNA. This sample gives around 25,000 clones in total; approximately 67% of them show up just once. The ten largest clones capture around 11% of the sample.

From the cysteine through the phenylalanine, the CDR3 covers 14 amino acids. This entry keeps only the CDR3 DNA: 42 bases, framed from base 1. V is clipped by 3 bases and J by 4 bases, and the sequence between their germline boundaries is 12 bases long. In the germline V gene (reference sequence), CDR1 corresponds to SEHNR and CDR2 to FQNEAQ. What this sample's time point label stands for: cycle 2 day 1 (C2D1) of nivolumab. Every trial patient had relapsed after autologous stem cell transplantation, and cohorts A, B and C differed in prior brentuximab vedotin exposure. A total of roughly 57 patients with relapsed/refractory classical Hodgkin lymphoma made up the trial cohort, and each patient's best overall response was complete response, partial response or progressive disease. Trial patients were treated with single-agent nivolumab in the multi-cohort phase II CheckMate 205 trial. An independent review committee assessed best overall response using the 2007 International Working Group response criteria. Trial PBMCs were collected immediately before nivolumab initiation (C1D1) and during therapy at cycle 2 day 1 and cycle 4 day 1. Peripheral blood was collected in 8 mL Vacutainer Cell Preparation Tubes, from which PBMCs were isolated by centrifugation and then cryopreserved.

The chain employs TRBV7-9 and TRBJ2-5; the D assignment is uncertain and may be TRBD1 or TRBD2, with 5 bases supporting each. This sequence originates from a human donor with classical Hodgkin lymphoma. This sample comprised peripheral blood mononuclear cells (PBMCs), obtained before the second cycle of nivolumab. Read as DNA, the sequence is TGTGCCAGCAGCTTTTCCTTGAGGGGAGAGACCCAGTACTTC. Its translation reads: CASSFSLRGETQYF.